This TCR beta chain is from a study of T cell changes during pregnancy in multiple sclerosis. Sequencing used immunoSEQ multiplex PCR; TCRdb keeps in-frame clones, though not all of them. The sample has roughly 27,000 clones, roughly nine tenths seen once. This clone was counted a single time. The CDR3 is made up of 15 amino acids. Trimming removed 2 bases from V and 3 bases from J; junction bases left unmatched: 8. Per the germline V gene, CDR1 is SGDLS and CDR2 is YYNGEE. The TCR was taken from a female donor with multiple sclerosis, enrolled in a pregnancy study. The gene calls are TRBV9 and TRBJ2-7; TRBD1 aligns across 7 bases. Sequenced material: CD4+ T cells from peripheral blood mononuclear cells, taken in the first trimester of pregnancy. CDR3 nucleotide sequence: TGTGCCAGCAGCGTGTCAGGGACAGAGTACTACGAGCAGTACTTC. This translates into CASSVSGTEYYEQYF.